This T cell receptor (beta chain) was sequenced in a study of cytomegalovirus exposure and HLA in healthy donors. V was clipped by 1 base and J by 6 bases; unmatched bases: 3. CDR3 size: 14 residues. Germline CDR1 and CDR2: KGHSH and LQKENI. In the PCR, 60 Vbeta and 13 Jbeta primers were used. TCRdb's copy holds only in-frame clones and misses some; the assay was immunoSEQ multiplex PCR. Of about 170,000 clones in the sample, 75% to 90% were seen once. The rearrangement joins TRBV18 to TRBJ2-7; 10 nucleotides line up with TRBD1. The TCR comes from a male donor in good health and CMV-seronegative. The sample taken for sequencing was PBMCs. This CDR3 reads CASSPRDRGAEQYF. The CDR3 coding sequence is TGTGCCAGCTCACCACGGGACAGGGGTGCCGAGCAGTACTTC.